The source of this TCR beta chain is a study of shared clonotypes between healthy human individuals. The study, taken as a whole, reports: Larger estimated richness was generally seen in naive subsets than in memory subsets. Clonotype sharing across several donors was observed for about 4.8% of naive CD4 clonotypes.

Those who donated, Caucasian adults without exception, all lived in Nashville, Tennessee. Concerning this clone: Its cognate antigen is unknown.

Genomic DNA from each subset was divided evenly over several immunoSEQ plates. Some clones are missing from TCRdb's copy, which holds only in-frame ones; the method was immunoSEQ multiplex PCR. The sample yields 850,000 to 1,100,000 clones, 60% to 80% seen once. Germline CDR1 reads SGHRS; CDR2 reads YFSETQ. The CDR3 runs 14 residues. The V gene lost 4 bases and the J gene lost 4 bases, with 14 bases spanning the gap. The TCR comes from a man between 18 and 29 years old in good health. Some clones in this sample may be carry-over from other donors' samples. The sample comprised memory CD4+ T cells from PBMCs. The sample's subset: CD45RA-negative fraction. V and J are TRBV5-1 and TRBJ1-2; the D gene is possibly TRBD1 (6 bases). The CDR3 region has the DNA TGCGCCAGCAGCCCATCGACAGGATCCTATGGCTACACCTTC. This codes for CASSPSTGSYGYTF.